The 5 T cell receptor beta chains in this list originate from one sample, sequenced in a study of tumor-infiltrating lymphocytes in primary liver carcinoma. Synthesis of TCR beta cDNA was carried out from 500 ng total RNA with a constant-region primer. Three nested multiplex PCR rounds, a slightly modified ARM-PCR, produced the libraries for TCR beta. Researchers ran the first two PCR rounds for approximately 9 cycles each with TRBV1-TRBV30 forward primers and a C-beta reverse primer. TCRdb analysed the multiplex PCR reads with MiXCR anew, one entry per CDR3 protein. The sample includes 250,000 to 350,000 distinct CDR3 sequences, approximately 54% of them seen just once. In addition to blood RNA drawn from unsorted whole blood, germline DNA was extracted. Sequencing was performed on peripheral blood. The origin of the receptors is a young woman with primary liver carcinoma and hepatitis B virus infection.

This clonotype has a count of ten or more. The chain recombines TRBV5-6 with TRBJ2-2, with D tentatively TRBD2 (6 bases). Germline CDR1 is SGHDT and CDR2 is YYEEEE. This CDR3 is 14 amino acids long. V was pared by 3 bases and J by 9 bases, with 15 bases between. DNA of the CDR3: TGTGCCAGCAGCTCGGGTGGCGGGACCCGGGAGCTGTTTTTT. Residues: CASSSGGGTRELFF.

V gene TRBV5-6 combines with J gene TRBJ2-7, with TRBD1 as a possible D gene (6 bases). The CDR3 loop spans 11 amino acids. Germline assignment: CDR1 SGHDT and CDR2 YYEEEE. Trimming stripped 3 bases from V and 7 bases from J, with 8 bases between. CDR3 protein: CASSSRGEQYF. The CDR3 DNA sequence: TGTGCCAGCAGCTCGAGGGGGGAGCAGTACTTC.

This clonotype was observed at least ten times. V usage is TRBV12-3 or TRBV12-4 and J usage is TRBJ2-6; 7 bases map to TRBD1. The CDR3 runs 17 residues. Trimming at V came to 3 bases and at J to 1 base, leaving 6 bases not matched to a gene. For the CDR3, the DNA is TGTGCCAGCAGTTTCGGCCAGGGGGTGTCTGGGGCCAACGTCCTGACTTTC. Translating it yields CASSFGQGVSGANVLTF.

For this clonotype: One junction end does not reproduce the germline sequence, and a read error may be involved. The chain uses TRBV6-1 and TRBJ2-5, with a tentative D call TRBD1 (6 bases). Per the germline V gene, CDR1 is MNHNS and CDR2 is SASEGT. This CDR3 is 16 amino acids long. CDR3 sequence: CASRPTPGHGQEIQYF. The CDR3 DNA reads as TGTGCCAGCAGGCCCACCCCGGGACATGGACAAGAGATCCAGTACTTC.

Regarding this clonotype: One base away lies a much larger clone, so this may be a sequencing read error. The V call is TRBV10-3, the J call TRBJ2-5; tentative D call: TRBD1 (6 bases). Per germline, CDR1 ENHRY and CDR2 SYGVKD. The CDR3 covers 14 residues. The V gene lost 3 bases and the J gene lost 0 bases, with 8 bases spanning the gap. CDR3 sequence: CAISDRTDQETQYF. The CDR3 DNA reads TGTGCCATCAGTGACAGGACAGACCAAGAGACCCAGTACTTC.